The T cell receptor (beta chain) under discussion was sequenced for a study of T cell changes during pregnancy in multiple sclerosis. This clone was found once. V was pared by 3 bases and J by 3 bases, with 8 bases of the junction left unmatched. Germline V gives CDR1 SGHTA, CDR2 FQGNSA. CDR3 length: 15 amino acids. TCRdb keeps only in-frame clones here, not all; method: immunoSEQ multiplex PCR. Here the sample spans tens of thousands of clones, about 90% being singletons. Specimen: CD4+ T cells from peripheral blood mononuclear cells, collected in the third trimester of pregnancy. This clonotype originated in a female donor with multiple sclerosis, enrolled in a pregnancy study. The chain has TRBV7-2 and TRBJ2-7; 7 nucleotides align to TRBD1. CDR3 sequence: CASSLSGQVYYEQYF. The CDR3 region has the DNA TGTGCCAGCAGCTTGAGTGGACAGGTCTACTACGAGCAGTACTTC.